This record covers a single T cell receptor (beta chain). The data stem from a study of cytomegalovirus exposure and HLA in healthy donors. V dropped 5 bases and J dropped 5; count of bases not matched to a gene: 6. This CDR3 comprises 14 residues. Germline loops: CDR1 LNHDA, CDR2 SQIVND (reference sequence). The primer mix had 60 Vbeta and 13 Jbeta primers. Clones were sequenced by immunoSEQ multiplex PCR, and TCRdb holds only the in-frame ones, with some missing. The table includes about 110,000 clones, around 85% detected once. The J gene is TRBJ1-1, the V gene TRBV19; 9 bases match TRBD1. The receptor's source is a man under 40 in good health and CMV-seropositive. Sequences were obtained from PBMCs. In nucleotides, the CDR3 is TGTGCCAGTAGTGCCCGGGACAGGGCGACTGAAGCTTTCTTT. Amino acids: CASSARDRATEAFF. The entire variable domain, with the rest obtained from reference TRBV19 and TRBJ1-1, is as follows: DGGITQSPKYLFRKEGQNVTLSCEQNLNHDAMYWYRQDPGQGLRLIYYSQIVNDFQKGDIAEGYSVSREKKESFPLTVTSAQKNPTAFYLCASSARDRATEAFFGQGTRLTVV.